Included here is one TCR beta chain sequence, with context. Its specific antigen is unknown. Per-nucleotide qualities are absent, and no much larger clonotype sits a single base away. The record originates from a study of cytomegalovirus exposure and HLA in healthy donors (dated by TCRdb to the late 2010s). With regard to the full study: According to a later analysis, the roughly 120 validation repertoires were produced on the same platform as the approximately 600 repertoires of the first cohort. A separate validation cohort of approximately 130 different subjects was used in addition to the 666-subject first cohort. The study was designed to test whether signatures of past pathogen exposure could be identified by cataloging public T cell receptors. To predict cytomegalovirus infection status, the study brought together high-throughput TCR immunosequencing, statistical association of individual TCRs with disease status, and machine learning. General findings and caveats noted by the study authors: The validation cohort had no HLA typing available for a later analysis, so co-occurrence within that cohort was assessed over all 120 or so repertoires. The study gave a list of 150 to 200 TCR beta chains associated with cytomegalovirus. The authors suggested that the approach could potentially be extended to other disease states and immunological phenotypes. Most TCR sequences were observed very rarely across donors, whereas some public TCRs were present in many individuals. In vitro tests confirmed that a few of the cytomegalovirus-associated TCR beta chains recognize cytomegalovirus antigens. Of the cluster scores, approximately 95% were above 0 in a later analysis, which found that TCRs clustered in the first cohort also tended to co-occur in the roughly 130 validation repertoires. Cytomegalovirus status was reported to be diagnosed by the classifier with high specificity and sensitivity in both the original and validation cohorts.

The library was generated by the immunoSEQ multiplex PCR assay. On the authors' methods: A statistical classification framework was built for diagnosing cytomegalovirus status from the catalog of TCR beta chain sequences. TCRdb re-hosts the immuneACCESS table, in-frame sequences only. Its copies lack some clones; in the studies checked, an unresolved V gene accounts for under half of them, and the cause for the rest is not known. D and trimming come from the DNA, and the V and J calls and clone size come from that table. The sample includes 100,000 to 150,000 clones, with around 90% observed a single time. Approximately 2.1% of the sample is held by the ten biggest clonotypes. The donors belonged to the validation cohort of around 110 subjects, which was separate from the roughly 670-subject first cohort. According to the germline V gene, CDR1 reads SGHDT and CDR2 reads YYEEEE. The trim is 3 bases for V and 3 bases for J, with a gap of 17 bases between the germline ends. The CDR3 runs 16 residues from the cysteine to the phenylalanine. Solely the CDR3 DNA is kept, with 48 bases framed from the first base.

The chain links TRBV5-6 with TRBJ2-3, with TRBD1 perhaps the D gene, on 6 matching bases. This receptor was identified in a woman in her late teens or twenties in good health and CMV-seronegative. The sample consisted of PBMCs. At the DNA level, the sequence is TGTGCCAGCAGCTCGAGCTACAGGGATATGACAGATACGCAGTATTTT. Its protein is CASSSSYRDMTDTQYF. The full variable domain, completed from the reference TRBV5-6 and TRBJ2-3 proteins outside the CDR3, reads DAGVTQSPTHLIKTRGQQVTLRCSPKSGHDTVSWYQQALGQGPQFIFQYYEEEERQRGNFPDRFSGHQFPNYSSELNVNALLLGDSALYLCASSSSYRDMTDTQYFGPGTRLTVL.